This TCR beta chain was captured by sequencing in a study of breast tumors, draining lymph nodes, adjacent tissues. TCRdb re-called the multiplex PCR reads through MiXCR, storing one row per CDR3 protein. This table holds fewer than 20,000 distinct CDR3 sequences, just under 45% found once. J lost 6 bases, V lost 5 bases, and 8 bases had no gene match. This CDR3 has 16 amino acids. Germline V gives CDR1 LNHDA, CDR2 SQIVND (reference sequence). Whole-study results and caveats: Data fit most tumor T cells coming from lymph node, expanding in tumor.

Details on this clonotype: Its target is unknown.

The sample comprised tumor-adjacent breast tissue. The TCR comes from a female donor with breast cancer. Some clones in this sample may be carry-over from other donors' samples. The chain uses TRBV19 and TRBJ2-2; 11 bases line up with TRBD2. CDR3 bases: TGTGCCAGTAGTGCCTGTAGCGGGAGGGCCGCCGGGGAGCTGTTTTTT. This codes for CASSACSGRAAGELFF.